Listed here are 13 T cell receptor beta chains from one sample, sequenced in a study of blood T cell repertoires in COVID-19. Produced via immunoSEQ multiplex PCR; TCRdb's table is partial and in-frame only. The sample shows about 350,000 clones, over 85% of them seen only once. Specimen: peripheral blood. These receptors were collected from a woman aged 60-75 years with COVID-19, enrolled during active disease.

This clone has only one observation. The chain employs TRBV6-5 and TRBJ2-1; D is possibly TRBD1 (6 bases). V was trimmed by 6 bases and J by 3 bases, leaving 15 bases between them. Germline V gene sequence: CDR1 MNHEY, CDR2 SVGAGI. CDR3 size: 15 residues. In DNA form, the CDR3 reads TGTGCCAGCAGCCCAAGGGGGTCCCGCTACAATGAGCAGTTCTTC. This codes for CASSPRGSRYNEQFF.

The chain combines TRBV6-6 with TRBJ2-2, with D hard to call. The V gene lost 2 bases and the J gene lost 5 bases, with 9 bases spanning the gap. CDR1 MNHNY and CDR2 SVGAGI come from the germline V gene (reference sequence). This CDR3 region has 14 residues. In DNA, the CDR3 is TGTGCCAGCAGTTACAGTCAGGTTACCGGGGAGCTGTTTTTT. Its translation: CASSYSQVTGELFF.

The chain is built from TRBV3-1 (or the pseudogene TRBV3-2) and TRBJ2-4; D is perhaps TRBD2 (5 bases). V was trimmed by 7 bases and J by 7 bases, leaving 17 bases between them. Germline CDR1 reads LGHDT; CDR2 reads YNNKEL (reference sequence). This CDR3 region has 14 residues. In nucleotides, the CDR3 is TGTGCCAGCACTCTGACCCCATCGGGGAACATTCAGTACTTC. This encodes CASTLTPSGNIQYF.

The chain joins TRBV5-5 to TRBJ1-1, with TRBD1 identical over 10 bases. CDR1 is SGHKS, CDR2 YYEKEE, per germline (reference sequence). The CDR3 consists of 15 residues. The V gene end was trimmed by 0 bases and the J gene end by 4 bases; junction bases not matched to a gene: 3. The CDR3 DNA reads TGTGCCAGCAGCTTGGCCGGGACAGGGGCCACTGAAGCTTTCTTT. It specifies CASSLAGTGATEAFF.

The chain joins TRBV18 to TRBJ1-1, with 7 bases matching TRBD1. The CDR3 is made up of 14 amino acids. Germline lookup yields CDR1 KGHSH and CDR2 LQKENI. J gave up 5 bases and V 1 base, and 4 bases lay outside the gene matches. The CDR3 protein is CASSPQGAGTEAFF. The CDR3 DNA sequence: TGTGCCAGCTCACCACAGGGGGCAGGTACTGAAGCTTTCTTT.

V gene TRBV5-1 combines with J gene TRBJ1-2; 8 positions match TRBD1. Per germline, CDR1 SGHRS and CDR2 YFSETQ. Germline trimming cut 0 bases from V and 8 bases from J; bases unmatched to any gene: 12. The CDR3 spans 16 residues. Here the CDR3 DNA reads TGCGCCAGCAGCTTGGTCCAGGGGGCCGGAGGGGGAGGCTACACCTTC. Translation: CASSLVQGAGGGGYTF.

The CDR3 nucleotides read TGCGCCAGCAGCCTAACAGGATCTAATTCACCCCTCCACTTT. Translation gives CASSLTGSNSPLHF. This rearrangement joins TRBV5-1 to TRBJ1-6; tentative D call: TRBD1 (5 bases). This CDR3 is built from 14 residues. Germline CDR1 is SGHRS and CDR2 is YFSETQ. Deletions cut 4 bases from V and 6 bases from J, with 11 bases between.

This chain uses TRBV24-1 with TRBJ2-1; D not certain. Trimming stripped 7 bases from V and 0 bases from J, with 12 bases between. Germline values: CDR1 KGHDR, CDR2 SFDVKD. The CDR3 contains 15 residues. CDR3 DNA sequence: TGTGCCACCAGCGCTCGCGCGAGCTCCTACAATGAGCAGTTCTTC. This gives the protein CATSARASSYNEQFF.

The rearrangement links TRBV7-2 to TRBJ1-6, with 7 bases lining up with TRBD1. Germline values: CDR1 SGHTA, CDR2 FQGNSA. V trimming: 8 bases; J trimming: 7 bases; junction bases outside the gene matches: 8. CDR3 size: 14 residues. The CDR3 DNA sequence: TGTGCCAGCGGATCGGGACAGAAAAATTCACCCCTCCACTTT. This sequence encodes CASGSGQKNSPLHF.

The CDR3 coding sequence is TGTGCCAGCAGTGAAGTGAGGCGAGGACTAGCGGGGGGGCCTGGGGCCAACGTCCTGACTTTC. Protein: CASSEVRRGLAGGPGANVLTF. The chain joins TRBV6-1 to TRBJ2-6; 15 bases agree with TRBD2. With 1 base clipped from V and 2 bases from J, the junction kept 9 bases outside the gene matches. CDR3 length equals 21 residues. Germline V gene lookup returns CDR1 MNHNS and CDR2 SASEGT.

This chain links TRBV25-1 with TRBJ2-2; D is ambiguous. Germline V gene lookup returns CDR1 MGHDK and CDR2 SYGVNS. The CDR3 has 16 amino acids. Between the trimmed V and J ends, which lost 5 bases and 2 bases, there was a span of 15 bases. CDR3 DNA: TGTGCCAGCAGTTCAGTTGGCAGCGCTAACACCGGGGAGCTGTTTTTT. Residues: CASSSVGSANTGELFF. Combining the CDR3 with reference TRBV25-1 and TRBJ2-2 gives the whole variable domain EADIYQTPRYLVIGTGKKITLECSQTMGHDKMYWYQQDPGMELHLIHYSYGVNSTEKGDLSSESTVSRIRTEHFPLTLESARPSHTSQYLCASSSVGSANTGELFFGEGSRLTVL.

The chain uses TRBV18 and TRBJ1-2, with 8 nucleotides matching TRBD1. The CDR3 has 16 amino acids. CDR1 KGHSH and CDR2 LQKENI come from the germline V gene. After removal of 1 base from V and 2 bases from J, the junction contained 6 bases not matched to a gene. CDR3 amino acids: CASSPLDRGGNYGYTF. In DNA, the CDR3 is TGTGCCAGCTCACCACTTGACAGGGGAGGAAACTATGGCTACACCTTC.

The genes are TRBV27 and TRBJ1-5; possibly TRBD1 for D (6 bases). V was pared by 2 bases and J by 3 bases, with 11 bases between. The germline V gene encodes CDR1 MNHEY and CDR2 SMNVEV (reference sequence). The CDR3 is 15 residues long. Here the CDR3 reads CASSLGRGINQPQHF. CDR3 DNA: TGTGCCAGCAGTTTAGGCAGGGGAATCAATCAGCCCCAGCATTTT.